Each of the 8 T cell receptor beta chains below was sequenced from the same sample in a study of cytomegalovirus exposure and HLA in healthy donors. The PCR used 60 Vbeta and 13 Jbeta primers. The data were produced by immunoSEQ multiplex PCR, yet TCRdb's version contains in-frame clones alone and is incomplete. The table lists roughly 120,000 clones, 76% of them singletons, with around 15% in the top ten. The sequenced sample was PBMCs. These receptors were taken from a man aged 25 to 40 in good health and CMV-seropositive.

The chain links TRBV7-8 to TRBJ2-7; D may be TRBD2 (5 bases). The germline V and J ends were trimmed by 3 bases and 3 bases, with 15 bases remaining between them. The CDR3 has 15 residues. Per the germline V gene, CDR1 is SGHVS and CDR2 is FQNEAQ. Here the CDR3 reads CASSFLRGLNYEQYF. The CDR3 bases are TGTGCCAGCAGCTTTTTACGGGGTCTAAACTACGAGCAGTACTTC.

The chain combines TRBV11-2 with TRBJ2-5, with D tentatively TRBD1 (7 bases). Germline-derived CDR1 and CDR2 are SGHAT and FQNNGV. This CDR3 has 15 residues. The ends were cut back, 5 bases at V and 1 base at J, with 14 bases in the middle. This CDR3 is CASSTRGRRQETQYF. The DNA for the CDR3 is TGTGCCAGCAGCACCAGGGGGAGGCGCCAAGAGACCCAGTACTTC.

The CDR3 DNA follows: TGTGCCAGCAGCTTAGAAGAGGCTCATCAGCCCCAGCATTTT. Its translation: CASSLEEAHQPQHF. V is TRBV7-6 and J is TRBJ1-5; D remains ambiguous. V was trimmed by 1 base and J by 5 bases, leaving 9 bases between them. The CDR3 length is 14 residues. Germline values: CDR1 SGHVS, CDR2 FNYEAQ.

This clone has more than one count but fewer than ten. This chain joins TRBV18 and TRBJ1-2, with 8 bases that match TRBD1. The trim removed 2 bases at V and 1 base at J, leaving 9 bases unmatched. The germline CDR1 and CDR2 sequences are KGHSH and LQKENI. The length of the CDR3 is 17 residues. As DNA, the CDR3 is TGTGCCAGCTCACCAATGACAGGGGTCATGGGTAACTATGGCTACACCTTC. Amino acid sequence: CASSPMTGVMGNYGYTF.

The genes are TRBV27 and TRBJ1-4; 7 bases match TRBD1. V gave up 6 bases and J gave up 4 bases; unmatched junction bases: 8. CDR1 and CDR2 (germline): MNHEY, SMNVEV (reference sequence). The CDR3 length is 15 residues. The CDR3 coding sequence is TGTGCCAGCAGACCTCCAGGGGGTCTTAATGAAAAACTGTTTTTT. Translated: CASRPPGGLNEKLFF. The variable domain in full, completed from reference TRBV27 and TRBJ1-4, reads EAQVTQNPRYLITVTGKKLTVTCSQNMNHEYMSWYRQDPGLGLRQIYYSMNVEVTDKGDVPEGYKVSRKEKRNFPLILESPSPNQTSLYFCASRPPGGLNEKLFFGSGTQLSVL.

V is TRBV10-3 and J is TRBJ2-7; D gene unclear. Per germline, CDR1 ENHRY and CDR2 SYGVKD. V was clipped by 5 bases and J by 0 bases, with 14 bases between them. The CDR3 runs to 15 residues. Here the CDR3 reads CAISLQQVSSYEQYF. The CDR3 bases are TGTGCCATCAGTCTCCAGCAGGTGAGCTCCTACGAGCAGTACTTC.

The chain has TRBV5-5 and TRBJ1-5; unclear D gene. V was clipped by 0 bases and J by 5 bases, with 9 bases between them. Germline assignment: CDR1 SGHKS and CDR2 YYEKEE (reference sequence). This CDR3 is 14 amino acids long. The CDR3: CASSLGWGDQPQHF. Written as DNA, the CDR3 is TGTGCCAGCAGCTTGGGCTGGGGAGATCAGCCCCAGCATTTT.

On this clone itself: The same CDR3 also results from other DNA sequences found in this sample. This chain joins TRBV11-2 and TRBJ2-7, with 10 bases aligning to TRBD1. The CDR3 totals 15 residues. V trimming: 1 base; J trimming: 2 bases; junction bases outside the gene matches: 2. CDR1 is SGHAT and CDR2 is FQNNGV in the germline V gene. CDR3: CASSLAGQGAYEQYF. Here the CDR3 DNA reads TGTGCCAGCAGCTTAGCCGGACAGGGGGCCTACGAGCAGTACTTC.